A selection of T cell receptor beta chains follows, all from one sample in a study of neoadjuvant anti-PD-1 for oral cavity cancer. The method was immunoSEQ multiplex PCR; TCRdb's version includes in-frame clones alone and lacks a portion of them. The sample has around 81,000 clones, about four fifths seen once. This sample comprised PBMCs, obtained before nivolumab (anti-PD-1) treatment. The receptors shown here come from a person aged 35-80 years with oral cavity squamous cell carcinoma. The CDR3 runs from the conserved cysteine through the conserved F or W. D genes are given only for firm matches. Size tells how often a clone was seen (once, few, many) or the class of an expanded clone, and some rows leave it out.

V	J	D	size	CDR3	DNA
TRBV28	TRBJ1-2	-	-	CASSLITSRDGYTF	TGTGCCAGCAGTTTAATAACATCGAGGGACGGCTACACCTTC
TRBV5-5	TRBJ1-1	TRBD1	few	CASSPMDRGHPEAFF	TGTGCCAGCAGCCCAATGGACAGGGGGCATCCTGAAGCTTTCTTT
TRBV6-1	TRBJ1-5	-	-	CASSEVSNQPQHF	TGTGCCAGCAGTGAAGTGAGCAATCAGCCCCAGCATTTT
TRBV5-1	TRBJ2-6	-	-	CASSLGNSGANVLTF	TGCGCCAGCAGCTTGGGGAACTCTGGGGCCAACGTCCTGACTTTC
TRBV10-3	TRBJ2-7	TRBD2	-	CAISDGLAGGYEQYF	TGTGCCATCAGTGACGGACTAGCGGGAGGCTACGAGCAGTACTTC
TRBV29-1	TRBJ2-7	-	-	CSVRTGLNEQYF	TGCAGCGTTCGCACAGGGCTCAACGAGCAGTACTTC
TRBV30	TRBJ2-6	-	-	CAWTRGGSRGANVLTF	TGTGCCTGGACCCGAGGCGGGTCTCGGGGGGCCAACGTCCTGACTTTC
TRBV7-9	TRBJ2-3	TRBD2	few	CASSRLADDTQYF	TGTGCCAGCAGCCGACTAGCGGACGATACGCAGTATTTT
TRBV7-2	TRBJ2-3	-	-	CASSLAGHRTDTQYF	TGTGCCAGCAGCTTAGCGGGCCACCGCACAGATACGCAGTATTTT
TRBV5-6	TRBJ2-2	-	-	CASSPAGRYTGELFF	TGTGCCAGCAGCCCTGCCGGACGGTACACCGGGGAGCTGTTTTTT
TRBV14	TRBJ1-5	-	few	CASSQGGASNQPQHF	TGTGCCAGCAGCCAAGGGGGAGCGAGCAATCAGCCCCAGCATTTT
TRBV5-1	TRBJ2-1	TRBD2	once	CASSFGRGFNNEQFF	TGCGCCAGCAGCTTCGGGAGGGGGTTCAACAATGAGCAGTTCTTC
TRBV10-3	TRBJ1-1	-	-	CAISGGARTEAFF	TGTGCCATCAGTGGGGGGGCGCGGACTGAAGCTTTCTTT
TRBV6-5	TRBJ1-1	TRBD1	-	CASSYGAGGTEAFF	TGTGCCAGCAGTTACGGCGCAGGGGGCACTGAAGCTTTCTTT
TRBV7-3	TRBJ2-1	-	-	CASSGSFPYNEQFF	TGTGCCAGCAGCGGATCCTTTCCATACAATGAGCAGTTCTTC